These 23 T cell receptor beta chains were all obtained from the same sample, sequenced in a study of T-cell memory formation after mild COVID-19. TCRdb re-derived calls from the 5' RACE reads in MiXCR, one entry per CDR3 protein. The repertoire holds some 100,000 distinct CDR3 sequences, approximately 10% seen once, with 40% in the top ten. The sample was PBMCs or a T cell subset sorted from them (not recorded which). Receptors originate from a man in his late teens or twenties who had mild COVID-19 (a few samples of this study predate the infection). Cell type and time point are not known.

The rearrangement uses TRBV7-8 and TRBJ2-7, with 12 bases identical to TRBD1. Germline V gene sequence: CDR1 SGHVS, CDR2 FQNEAQ. J lost 1 base, V lost 2 bases, and 15 bases had no gene match. CDR3 length: 20 residues. The CDR3 coding sequence is TGTGCCAGCAGCTTACCTACGACCGGGACAGGGGGCGCGGGGTCCTACGAGCAGTACTTC. This encodes CASSLPTTGTGGAGSYEQYF.

This chain connects TRBV11-2 to TRBJ2-7; 7 bases map to TRBD2. The CDR3 covers 14 residues. V lost 5 bases and J lost 3; bases outside the gene matches: 7. Germline V gene data show CDR1 as SGHAT and CDR2 as FQNNGV. CDR3 DNA: TGTGCCAGCAGCCTAAGCGGGGATCACTACGAGCAGTACTTC. It encodes CASSLSGDHYEQYF.

This clonotype was observed a handful of times. The rearrangement uses TRBV4-1 and TRBJ2-5; a possible D gene is TRBD2 (5 bases). Germline CDR1 and CDR2: MGHRA and YSYEKL. The CDR3 length is 15 residues. V dropped 3 bases and J dropped 5 bases, with 16 bases sitting between them. CDR3 sequence: CASSQGTTRRETQYF. The CDR3 DNA reads as TGCGCCAGCAGCCAGGGCACCACTAGACGGGAGACCCAGTACTTC.

The rearrangement joins TRBV6-6 to TRBJ1-1, with D perhaps matching TRBD1 (5 bases). CDR3 length: 16 amino acids. V was cut by 4 bases and J by 0 bases, with 15 bases left in between. Germline V gene data show CDR1 as MNHNY and CDR2 as SVGAGI (reference sequence). The CDR3 DNA follows: TGTGCCAGCAGTTCCCCTGACAGACCTCTGAACACTGAAGCTTTCTTT. Its protein is CASSSPDRPLNTEAFF.

The chain combines TRBV27 with TRBJ2-1, with TRBD2 identical over 7 bases. There are 13 residues in the CDR3. Germline V gene lookup returns CDR1 MNHEY and CDR2 SMNVEV (reference sequence). J lost 5 bases, V lost 4 bases, and 2 bases had no gene match. CDR3 nucleotides: TGTGCCAGCAGTTGGCGGGGGAACAATGAGCAGTTCTTC. It encodes CASSWRGNNEQFF.

Ten or more counts support this clonotype. V and J are TRBV7-8 and TRBJ2-5; D is perhaps TRBD2 (5 bases). The V end lost 3 bases, the J end lost 5 bases, and 16 bases lay between the germline ends. CDR3 length equals 15 residues. Germline CDR1 SGHVS, CDR2 FQNEAQ. CDR3 residues: CASSFSPMREETQYF. CDR3 in DNA: TGTGCCAGCAGCTTCTCGCCAATGAGGGAGGAGACCCAGTACTTC.

This clonotype has more than one count but fewer than ten. The chain joins TRBV7-8 to TRBJ2-1; D might be TRBD2 (7 bases). The CDR3 spans 16 residues. The V end lost 5 bases, the J end lost 6 bases, and 20 bases lay between the germline ends. CDR1 and CDR2 (germline): SGHVS, FQNEAQ. The CDR3 sequence: CASSPPGLLGGNEQFF. The CDR3 coding sequence is TGTGCCAGCAGCCCCCCGGGACTACTAGGGGGCAATGAGCAGTTCTTC.

J is TRBJ2-7 and V is TRBV5-1; D is ambiguous. V was clipped by 0 bases and J by 3 bases, with 13 bases between them. The CDR3 has 15 amino acids. Germline-derived CDR1 and CDR2 are SGHRS and YFSETQ. Here the CDR3 DNA reads TGCGCCAGCAGCTTGGGTGGAACCCTAGACTACGAGCAGTACTTC. It is translated as CASSLGGTLDYEQYF.

The sample holds a few counts of this clonotype. V and J are TRBV5-5 and TRBJ1-4; TRBD1 might be the D (6 bases). Germline CDR1 and CDR2: SGHKS and YYEKEE (reference sequence). The CDR3 extends over 15 amino acids. V lost 0 bases and J 5 bases, leaving 11 bases between the germline ends. The CDR3 coding sequence is TGTGCCAGCAGCTTGGCCGGGGGCCAGAATGAAAAACTGTTTTTT. It is translated as CASSLAGGQNEKLFF. The entire variable domain, with the rest obtained from reference TRBV5-5 and TRBJ1-4, is as follows: DAGVTQSPTHLIKTRGQQVTLRCSPISGHKSVSWYQQVLGQGPQFIFQYYEKEERGRGNFPDRFSARQFPNYSSELNVNALLLGDSALYLCASSLAGGQNEKLFFGSGTQLSVL.

The sample holds a few counts of this clonotype. This sequence joins TRBV10-3 and TRBJ2-1; TRBD2 is a possible D gene (5 bases). The CDR3 runs 17 residues. V lost 4 bases to trimming and J lost 1 base, with 17 bases between them. Germline V gene data show CDR1 as ENHRY and CDR2 as SYGVKD. In DNA, the CDR3 is TGTGCCATCAGTGGCCTAGGGAGACAAACATCCTACAATGAGCAGTTCTTC. Translation gives CAISGLGRQTSYNEQFF.

The rearrangement uses TRBV5-1 and TRBJ1-2; 9 nucleotides match TRBD1. Germline values: CDR1 SGHRS, CDR2 YFSETQ. J lost 5 bases, V lost 5 bases, and 1 base had no gene match. This CDR3 spans 12 amino acids. The CDR3 reads CASRGTGYGYTF. CDR3 DNA sequence: TGCGCCAGCAGAGGGACAGGGTATGGCTACACCTTC.

Many counts were recorded for this clonotype. The chain is built from TRBV6-1 and TRBJ2-7; possibly TRBD2 for D (5 bases). The germline V gene has CDR1 MNHNS and CDR2 SASEGT. The V gene lost 5 bases and the J gene lost 2 bases, with 13 bases spanning the gap. This CDR3 contains 14 residues. The CDR3 DNA reads TGTGCCAGCAGTTTCTACCAGGAGGCCTACGAGCAGTACTTC. This gives the protein CASSFYQEAYEQYF.

In this sample, this clonotype turned up a few times. The chain is built from TRBV18 and TRBJ2-5; maybe TRBD1 (5 bases). Trimming shortened V by 6 bases and J by 2 bases, and 16 bases separated the two germline ends. The CDR3 covers 15 residues. The V gene's germline CDR1 is KGHSH and CDR2 LQKENI. The CDR3 region has the DNA TGTGCCAGCTCGCAGCCCCCAGGGTCACAAGAGACCCAGTACTTC. Translation: CASSQPPGSQETQYF.

The rearrangement links TRBV7-9 to TRBJ2-7; D remains ambiguous. From germline, CDR1 is SEHNR and CDR2 FQNEAQ (reference sequence). The CDR3 consists of 13 residues. The ends were cut back, 3 bases at V and 12 bases at J, with 18 bases in the middle. In DNA form, the CDR3 reads TGTGCCAGCAGCTTCGACACTGCACGGAGATGGTACTTC. Encoded protein: CASSFDTARRWYF.

V is TRBV12-2 and J is TRBJ2-3. TRBV12-2 is an annotated pseudogene. This CDR3 has 14 amino acids. The CDR3 loop is CASRSTRFPDTQYF. The CDR3 DNA is TGTGCAAGTCGCTCCACTCGTTTCCCAGATACGCAGTATTTT.

The chain links TRBV16 to TRBJ2-1; D is undetermined. V shed 3 bases and J shed 10 bases, with 16 bases lying between them. This CDR3 has 14 amino acids. CDR1 and CDR2 from the germline V gene are KGHSY and FQNENV. The CDR3 protein is CASSHGSRVWEQFF. The CDR3 coding sequence is TGTGCCAGCAGCCATGGCTCCCGAGTCTGGGAGCAGTTCTTC.

This sequence joins TRBV4-1 and TRBJ2-3, with TRBD2 matching over 11 bases. Germline V lookup: CDR1 MGHRA, CDR2 YSYEKL. V gave up 4 bases and J gave up 2 bases; unmatched junction bases: 2. CDR3 length: 15 residues. The CDR3 region is CASSPTSGATDTQYF. The CDR3 region has the DNA TGCGCCAGCAGCCCGACTAGCGGGGCCACAGATACGCAGTATTTT.

The chain carries TRBV12-5 and TRBJ2-5; tentative D call: TRBD1 (6 bases). CDR1 and CDR2 (germline): LGHNT, FRNRAP. Trimming shortened V by 3 bases and J by 1 base, and 12 bases separated the two germline ends. The CDR3 length is 15 residues. This chain's CDR3 is CASGFYLGGQETQYF. In nucleotides, the CDR3 is TGTGCTAGTGGTTTCTATTTAGGGGGCCAAGAGACCCAGTACTTC.

This clonotype was seen many times. This CDR3 reads CASSSLAGGPGEQFF. The CDR3 DNA reads TGTGCCAGCAGCTCCCTTGCGGGGGGGCCAGGTGAGCAGTTCTTC. V is TRBV7-9 and J is TRBJ2-1; 9 nucleotides line up with TRBD2. Germline V gene sequence: CDR1 SEHNR, CDR2 FQNEAQ (reference sequence). The V and J ends lost 4 bases and 9 bases, in that order; junction bases with no gene match: 10. The length of the CDR3 is 15 residues.

This clonotype was recorded a few times. For the CDR3, the DNA is TGTGCCAGCAGTTACTCCAGGGAGCAGTTCTTC. Translating it yields CASSYSREQFF. J is TRBJ2-1 and V is TRBV6-5; D is undetermined. CDR1 MNHEY and CDR2 SVGAGI come from the germline V gene. This CDR3 region has 11 residues. V dropped 0 bases and J dropped 10 bases, with 4 bases sitting between them.

This rearrangement joins TRBV11-1 to TRBJ1-5; D remains ambiguous. The V end lost 5 bases, the J end lost 4 bases, and 9 bases lay between the germline ends. Germline-derived CDR1 and CDR2 are SGHAT and FQDESV (reference sequence). The CDR3 is 13 residues long. The CDR3 sequence: CASSPDWNQPQHF. As DNA, the CDR3 is TGTGCCAGCAGCCCGGATTGGAATCAGCCCCAGCATTTT.

This clonotype has more than one count but fewer than ten. The chain has TRBV3-1 and TRBJ2-5, with TRBD2 as a possible D gene (5 bases). The CDR3 loop spans 15 amino acids. The V end was cut by 0 bases, the J end by 1 base, with 9 bases between. CDR1 is LGHDT, CDR2 YNNKEL, per germline (reference sequence). Here the CDR3 reads CASSQEGLRQETQYF. CDR3 nucleotides: TGTGCCAGCAGCCAAGAAGGACTGCGCCAAGAGACCCAGTACTTC.

The chain is built from TRBV5-1 and TRBJ2-7, with 8 positions matching TRBD1. This CDR3 comprises 13 residues. Losses at the gene ends were 4 bases for V and 6 bases for J; bases not matched to a gene: 6. Germline-derived CDR1 and CDR2 are SGHRS and YFSETQ. CDR3 in amino acids: CASSPTGDREQYF. CDR3 coding DNA: TGCGCCAGCAGCCCGACAGGGGATCGCGAGCAGTACTTC.